This T cell receptor (beta chain) was captured by sequencing in a study of cytomegalovirus exposure and HLA in healthy donors. Study-wide background: Clustering assigned 70% to 85% of the 350 to 450 genotyped donors to the Caucasian-associated ancestry cluster. Study outcomes and limitations: Apart from CMV serostatus, no immune exposure information was available.

In germline, CDR1 is SGHRS, CDR2 YFSETQ. There are 17 residues in the CDR3. V shed 4 bases and J 6 bases; nucleotides not matched to a gene: 10. Primers for the PCR totalled 60 Vbeta and 13 Jbeta. This table comes from immunoSEQ multiplex PCR, and its TCRdb copy is limited to in-frame clones, with some not included. The sample lists around 160,000 clones, over 65% seen once, with around 2.9% in the top ten. Remarks on this clone: Antigen specificity is unknown.

The V gene is TRBV5-1, the J gene TRBJ2-1; 13 nucleotides agree with TRBD2. The TCR sequence derives from a middle-aged man in good health and CMV-seropositive. Sequencing input: PBMCs. The CDR3 sequence is CASSPTRTSGSGNEQFF. DNA for the CDR3: TGCGCCAGCAGCCCCACAAGGACTAGCGGGAGCGGCAATGAGCAGTTCTTC. Full variable domain (remainder filled in from reference TRBV5-1 and TRBJ2-1): KAGVTQTPRYLIKTRGQQVTLSCSPISGHRSVSWYQQTPGQGLQFLFEYFSETQRNKGNFPGRFSGRQFSNSRSEMNVSTLELGDSALYLCASSPTRTSGSGNEQFFGPGTRLTVL.